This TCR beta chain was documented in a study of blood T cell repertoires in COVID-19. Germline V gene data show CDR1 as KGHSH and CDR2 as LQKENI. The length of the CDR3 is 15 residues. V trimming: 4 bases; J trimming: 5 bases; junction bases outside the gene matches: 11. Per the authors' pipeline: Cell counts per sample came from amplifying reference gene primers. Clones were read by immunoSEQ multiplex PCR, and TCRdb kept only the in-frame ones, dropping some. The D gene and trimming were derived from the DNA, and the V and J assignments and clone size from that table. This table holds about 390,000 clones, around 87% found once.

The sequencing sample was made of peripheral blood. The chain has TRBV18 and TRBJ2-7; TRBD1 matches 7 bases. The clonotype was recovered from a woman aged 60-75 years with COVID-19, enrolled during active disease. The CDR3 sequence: CASSRASDRVNEQYF. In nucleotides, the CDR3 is TGTGCCAGCTCACGGGCTTCCGACAGGGTCAACGAGCAGTACTTC.